The 17 T cell receptor beta chains in this list originate from one sample, sequenced in a study of cytomegalovirus exposure and HLA in healthy donors. Researchers ran the PCR with 60 Vbeta and 13 Jbeta primers. Only in-frame clones appear in the TCRdb table, and some are missing; sequencing was by immunoSEQ multiplex PCR. The sample shows about 190,000 clones, roughly 80% of them seen only once. Sequencing input: PBMCs. These receptor sequences come from a man between 45 and 60 years old in good health and CMV-seronegative.

The CDR3 DNA reads as TGTGCCAGCAGCTTAGCCCCACAGGGGGCGGGAAACACCATATATTTT. This translates into CASSLAPQGAGNTIYF. The chain has TRBV7-2 and TRBJ1-3; 9 bases map to TRBD1. The J segment lost 4 bases and the V segment lost 0 bases, leaving 4 bases of the junction unmatched. CDR1 is SGHTA, CDR2 FQGNSA, per germline. The CDR3 is made up of 16 amino acids.

The chain is built from TRBV5-6 and TRBJ1-6, with D uncertain. Trimming left V 5 bases short and J 7 bases short, with 10 bases between. This CDR3 contains 13 residues. Per germline, CDR1 SGHDT and CDR2 YYEEEE. CDR3 in amino acids: CASSSIGNSPLHF. The CDR3 DNA is TGTGCCAGCAGTTCAATCGGGAATTCACCCCTCCACTTT.

V is TRBV19 and J is TRBJ2-7; D is ambiguous. Germline assignment: CDR1 LNHDA and CDR2 SQIVND (reference sequence). CDR3 length: 13 amino acids. Trimming left V 5 bases short and J 2 bases short, with 10 bases between. The DNA for the CDR3 is TGTGCCAGTAGTCGTAGCCCCCCCTACGAGCAGTACTTC. Translated: CASSRSPPYEQYF.

The chain recombines TRBV11-2 with TRBJ2-3; D is uncertain. Trimming shortened V by 7 bases and J by 6 bases, and 17 bases separated the two germline ends. Germline V gives CDR1 SGHAT, CDR2 FQNNGV. The length of the CDR3 is 14 residues. DNA for the CDR3: TGTGCCAGCACCTCCTCTCCCGTGGGCGATACGCAGTATTTT. The encoded protein is CASTSSPVGDTQYF.

This clone has only a few counts. A junction end diverges from the germline sequence, so it may reflect a read error. The chain links TRBV7-9 to TRBJ1-2; tentatively, D is TRBD1 (5 bases). The length of the CDR3 is 13 residues. Germline V gene data show CDR1 as SEHNR and CDR2 as FQNEAQ (reference sequence). The DNA of the CDR3 is TGTTCCAGCAGCTTGGACACCAAGGGCGGCTACACCTTC. This sequence encodes CSSSLDTKGGYTF. Combining the CDR3 with reference TRBV7-9 and TRBJ1-2 gives the whole variable domain DTGVSQNPRHKITKRGQNVTFRCDPISEHNRLYWYRQTLGQGPEFLTYFQNEAQLEKSRLLSDRFSAERPKGSFSTLEIQRTEQGDSAMYLCSSSLDTKGGYTFGSGTRLTVV.

The chain joins TRBV7-3 to TRBJ2-1; D is perhaps TRBD1 (6 bases). V lost 3 bases and J 7 bases, leaving 19 bases between the germline ends. The germline CDR1 and CDR2 sequences are SGHTA and FQGTGA. The CDR3 has 16 residues. The CDR3 DNA is TGTGCCAGCAGCTTTCAGGGGTTGAGGGGGAAAAATGAGCAGTTCTTC. It codes for CASSFQGLRGKNEQFF.

This clone came up once. The chain combines TRBV5-1 with TRBJ2-5; TRBD1 might be the D (5 bases). The J call may be faulty, since TRBJ2-7 better matches the DNA end. Germline loops: CDR1 SGHRS, CDR2 YFSETQ. The CDR3 has 16 residues. The CDR3 loop reads CASSLSFTTGAHEQYF. CDR3 in DNA: TGCGCCAGCAGCTTGAGCTTTACGACTGGGGCTCACGAGCAGTACTTC.

The chain carries TRBV5-1 and TRBJ1-1, with 10 bases lining up with TRBD1. Germline V gives CDR1 SGHRS, CDR2 YFSETQ. The trim removed 0 bases at V and 9 bases at J, leaving 11 bases unmatched. The CDR3 loop spans 16 amino acids. Here the CDR3 DNA reads TGCGCCAGCAGCTTGGCCTGGGACAGGGGACGTGGTCAAGCTTTCTTT. It encodes CASSLAWDRGRGQAFF.

The chain uses TRBV28 and TRBJ1-1; D remains ambiguous. This CDR3 spans 12 amino acids. Germline-derived CDR1 and CDR2 are MDHEN and SYDVKM. V lost 5 bases, J lost 7 bases, and 11 bases lay in between. DNA for the CDR3: TGTGCCAGCAGTGCGGCGGGGAATGAAGCTTTCTTT. Its translation is CASSAAGNEAFF.

The chain joins TRBV6-1 to TRBJ1-4, with 9 bases identical to TRBD1. Germline CDR1 reads MNHNS; CDR2 reads SASEGT. The CDR3 runs 14 residues. Unmatched junction bases numbered 6, after V lost 8 bases and J lost 5 bases. CDR3 loop: CASFPGQGNEKLFF. In nucleotides, the CDR3 is TGTGCCAGCTTCCCGGGACAGGGAAATGAAAAACTGTTTTTT.

The count of this clone is one. The V gene is TRBV5-6, the J gene TRBJ2-5, with TRBD2 as a possible D gene (6 bases). The J call is in doubt because the DNA end fits TRBJ2-7 better. The CDR3 is 15 amino acids. Germline values: CDR1 SGHDT, CDR2 YYEEEE. This CDR3 is CASSPGLQTAYEQYF. In DNA, the CDR3 is TGTGCCAGCAGCCCGGGACTTCAGACCGCCTACGAGCAGTACTTC.

This chain joins TRBV7-2 and TRBJ2-7; 7 bases match TRBD2. CDR3 length equals 15 residues. Germline CDR1 and CDR2: SGHTA and FQGNSA. The V segment lost 8 bases and the J segment 0 bases; nucleotides outside the gene matches: 10. This CDR3 reads CASLSRRGSSYEQYF. The CDR3, as DNA: TGTGCCAGCCTCTCGAGGCGGGGGAGCTCCTACGAGCAGTACTTC.

The chain couples TRBV20-1 to TRBJ1-1; D uncertain. CDR3 length equals 10 residues. In germline, CDR1 is DFQATT, CDR2 SNEGSKA (reference sequence). V gave up 5 bases and J gave up 8 bases, with 9 bases separating them. In DNA form, the CDR3 reads TGCAGTGCTCAGGAAGAGGAAGCTTTCTTT. This codes for CSAQEEEAFF.

The chain links TRBV5-1 to TRBJ1-1, with no clear D. The CDR3 totals 11 residues. Per the germline V gene, CDR1 is SGHRS and CDR2 is YFSETQ. Trimming shortened V by 5 bases and J by 7 bases, and 9 bases separated the two germline ends. CDR3 sequence: CASRSGLEAFF. The CDR3 bases are TGCGCCAGCAGATCCGGACTTGAAGCTTTCTTT.

The J gene is TRBJ2-1, the V gene TRBV19; TRBD2 matches 7 bases. The CDR3 has 13 amino acids. CDR1 is LNHDA and CDR2 is SQIVND in the germline V gene (reference sequence). V shed 3 bases and J 8 bases; nucleotides not matched to a gene: 4. The CDR3 DNA reads TGTGCCAGTAGTATCTGGGGGGGGGATGAGCAGTTCTTC. It encodes CASSIWGGDEQFF.

CDR3 protein: CASSVEGPEAFF. The DNA for the CDR3 is TGTGCCAGTAGTGTCGAGGGCCCTGAAGCTTTCTTT. V and J are TRBV19 and TRBJ1-1; D gene ambiguous. The germline V gene encodes CDR1 LNHDA and CDR2 SQIVND (reference sequence). CDR3 length: 12 residues. Trimming pared 5 bases from V and 6 bases from J, leaving 10 bases between.

This chain connects TRBV27 to TRBJ2-2; 8 bases are a match to TRBD1. This CDR3 has 18 residues. The V gene's germline CDR1 is MNHEY and CDR2 SMNVEV (reference sequence). The ends lost 1 base at V and 4 bases at J; junction bases unmatched: 11. The CDR3, as DNA: TGTGCCAGCAGTTTATGGGTGGACAGGGAAAGAGGCACCGGGGAGCTGTTTTTT. This translates into CASSLWVDRERGTGELFF.